This entry features one T cell receptor beta chain sequence. The antigen remains unidentified. One end of the junction fails to match germline, which may point to a read error. During its preparation, the TCRbeta library received unique molecular identifiers. TCRdb ran MiXCR on the PCR reads and lists one entry per CDR3 protein. The sample shows around 440,000 distinct CDR3 sequences, roughly 16% of them seen only once. This entry belongs to a study of T-cell reconstitution after alpha-beta-depleted transplantation in children. General study points: Several hundred rapidly expanded clones from non-depleted graft cells reportedly supplied alpha-beta T cells about two months post-transplant. Some patients' high day-60 TCRbeta diversity was traced to surviving recipient T cells and thymic progenitors. Once a year had passed after transplant, T-cell counts and diversity came mostly from newly produced T cells.

The CDR3 runs to 16 residues. This receptor was taken from a boy in the first two years of life who had a stem cell transplant for Wiskott-Aldrich syndrome, so the T cells may come from the graft donor. The rearrangement joins TRBV12-3 or TRBV12-4 to TRBJ2-7; 10 bases match TRBD2. Sequences were derived from PBMCs, mostly from graft donor cells, sampled 360 days after TCRalphabeta/CD19-depleted stem cell transplant. This chain's CDR3 is CASRLAGGKLNYEQYF. For the CDR3, the DNA is TGTGCCAGCAGATTAGCGGGGGGAAAACTAAACTACGAGCAGTACTTC.